The clone carrying this T cell receptor beta chain was seen a handful of times. Its antigen remains unknown. The entry originates in a study of T-cell memory formation after mild COVID-19. The overall study: There were largely donor-specific TCR clusters.

TCRdb reprocessed the 5' RACE reads with MiXCR, giving one entry per CDR3 protein. The sample has fewer than 350,000 distinct CDR3 sequences; 13% to 15% are singletons. The study's findings and limits: The main location of contracting CD4+ clones was CM and EM, and that of contracting CD8+ clones was EMRA. SARS-CoV-2 specificity of second-wave clones peaking day 37 was unconfirmed.

Germline CDR1 reads MDHEN; CDR2 reads SYDVKM. The CDR3 runs 12 residues. The V gene lost 3 bases and the J gene lost 9 bases, with 9 bases spanning the gap. The sample taken for sequencing was PBMCs or a T cell subset sorted from them (not recorded which). The origin of this receptor is a young man who had mild COVID-19 (a few samples of this study predate the infection). Cell type and time point are not known. The chain couples TRBV28 to TRBJ1-5; D is undetermined. The CDR3 coding sequence is TGTGCCAGCAGTTTTGTAGGTTGGCCCCAGCATTTT. It specifies CASSFVGWPQHF.